Listed below are T cell receptor delta chains from one sample, sequenced in a study of gamma-delta T cells after stem cell transplantation. TCRdb redid the clone calls on the RT-PCR reads with CATT. Of some 16,000 delta-chain clones in the sample, 9.4% are singletons; the top ten hold about 60%. Source material: gamma-delta T cells. The receptors shown here come from a human donor. It is not recorded whose cells these are; they may come from a transplant donor. Both conserved end residues are part of each CDR3. Fields, in order: clone size, V gene, D gene, CDR3 protein. A D gene is named only where the DNA matches it firmly. The size field is filled for only some rows; it gives once, few, many or a size class.

abundance: many
v_gene: TRDV2
d_gene: .
CDR3aa: CACDGRAPSSDKLIF

abundance: .
v_gene: TRDV2
d_gene: .
CDR3aa: CACDTVPCHLESENGDTLIF

abundance: .
v_gene: TRDV1
d_gene: TRDD3
CDR3aa: CALRRWGITAKLFF

abundance: .
v_gene: TRDV2
d_gene: .
CDR3aa: CACDRWGDGKGLIF

abundance: once
v_gene: TRDV2
d_gene: .
CDR3aa: CACDSSTTPERDLTAKLIF

abundance: many
v_gene: TRDV3
d_gene: TRDD2
CDR3aa: CAFSLLPLYNYTLIF

abundance: few
v_gene: TRDV2
d_gene: TRDD3
CDR3aa: CACDPVLGDTVSNYTDTLIF

abundance: medium-sized
v_gene: TRDV2
d_gene: .
CDR3aa: CACDGMAPSIDKLIF

abundance: medium-sized
v_gene: TRDV2
d_gene: .
CDR3aa: CACDRIPTRGMDLTAQLFF

abundance: few
v_gene: TRDV2
d_gene: .
CDR3aa: CACDRRRLEDTGYTDKLIF

abundance: .
v_gene: TRDV2
d_gene: TRDD3
CDR3aa: CACDLVWGQRNSSDQLIF

abundance: .
v_gene: TRDV2
d_gene: .
CDR3aa: CACDTVRRRLETLIDDTLIF

abundance: .
v_gene: TRDV2
d_gene: TRDD3
CDR3aa: CACDRLGDGKALIF

abundance: .
v_gene: TRDV2
d_gene: .
CDR3aa: CACDTLRGSDTYKLIF

abundance: medium-sized
v_gene: TRDV1
d_gene: TRDD3
CDR3aa: CALGSPRSSYWGNKLIF

abundance: .
v_gene: TRDV2
d_gene: .
CDR3aa: CACDPVLIWVYRGALTAQLFF

abundance: few
v_gene: TRDV1
d_gene: .
CDR3aa: CALGKGILRKYGGRLDLTAQLFF

abundance: .
v_gene: TRDV2
d_gene: .
CDR3aa: CACDTVEYNLLTGGLTDKLIF